This TCR beta chain was sequenced during a study of blood T cell repertoires in COVID-19. On the study more broadly: Acute-phase and convalescent COVID-19 samples originated in the United States, Italy and Spain.

Among Cohort 3 donors, those recovered had two negative PCRs, clearance, or symptom resolution. Germline-derived CDR1 and CDR2 are SGHRS and YFSETQ. CDR3 size: 16 residues. The ends lost 2 bases at V and 1 base at J; junction bases unmatched: 9. As originally analysed: Reference gene primer amplification yielded estimated nucleated cell counts. Profiled with immunoSEQ multiplex PCR; TCRdb holds only in-frame clones, not every one. D and trimming come from the DNA, and the V and J calls and clone size come from that table. The sample lists 270,000 or so clones, about 86% seen once, with around 3.6% in the top ten.

V is TRBV5-1 and J is TRBJ2-7, with 7 bases aligning to TRBD1. The source material was PBMCs or T cells enriched from blood (not recorded which). The TCR comes from a man aged 45-65 years who had recovered from COVID-19. CDR3 nucleotide sequence: TGCGCCAGCAGCTTATCGACAGGGACGCCTTCCTACGAGCAGTACTTC. Its protein product is CASSLSTGTPSYEQYF.